The clone carrying this T cell receptor (beta chain) turned up a few times. Antigen unknown. The data derive from a study of cytotoxic CD8 clonotypes in ibrutinib-treated CLL. Study results and caveats: The clonality rise at ibrutinib response reflected private clonotype expansion.

The protocol was immunoSEQ multiplex PCR, while the TCRdb copy is restricted to in-frame clones and leaves out a portion. The data hold 150,000 or so clones, with 70% to 80% observed a single time. The receptor was derived from a human donor with chronic lymphocytic leukemia. Source: PBMCs, taken after 12 months of ibrutinib treatment.

For the CDR3, the DNA is TGTGCCAGCAGTGAGCTCGGGACAGGGTTGCCTAATGAAAAACTGTTTTTT. Translation: CASSELGTGLPNEKLFF. The chain carries TRBV2 and TRBJ1-4; the match to TRBD1 covers 9 bases. CDR3 size: 17 residues. The V and J ends lost 3 bases and 3 bases, in that order; junction bases with no gene match: 8. Germline CDR1 and CDR2: SNHLY and FYNNEI.